This T cell receptor beta chain stems from a study of shared clonotypes between healthy human individuals. This table comes from immunoSEQ multiplex PCR, and its TCRdb copy is limited to in-frame clones, with some not included. Of 2 million to 2.5 million clones listed, approximately 95% were seen once; the top ten hold roughly 0.13%. In its sample, this clone was seen once. The target antigen is unknown. Study-wide findings and caveats: Non-shared clonotypes had lower generation probabilities than those shared by all four donors.

Source material: naive CD4+ T cells sorted from blood. As to subset: CD45RA+ positively selected. The clonotype was recovered from a man aged 18 to 29 in good health.

The CDR3 loop reads CASSQEVSGGATDTQYF. CDR3 nucleotides: TGCGCCAGCAGCCAAGAAGTCAGCGGGGGGGCGACAGATACGCAGTATTTT. This sequence joins TRBV4-1 and TRBJ2-3; TRBD2 aligns across 10 bases. Germline assignment: CDR1 MGHRA and CDR2 YSYEKL. The J segment lost 3 bases and the V segment lost 0 bases, leaving 6 bases of the junction unmatched. CDR3 length: 17 amino acids.